The source of this TCR beta chain is a study of cytotoxic CD8 clonotypes in ibrutinib-treated CLL. Repertoires were generated with immunoSEQ multiplex PCR, while TCRdb's copy carries only in-frame clones and drops some. This sample has 100,000 to 150,000 clones, with approximately 85% found just once. V was clipped by 4 bases and J by 10 bases, with 11 bases between them. The CDR3 loop spans 12 amino acids. The V gene's germline CDR1 is SEHNR and CDR2 FQNEAQ (reference sequence). This specimen was PBMCs, taken after 24 months of ibrutinib treatment. The chain is built from TRBV7-9 and TRBJ2-1; TRBD1 might be the D (5 bases). This receptor was identified in a human donor with chronic lymphocytic leukemia. The CDR3 DNA reads as TGTGCCAGCAGCTCCCTAGACAGCGAGCAGTTCTTC. It translates to CASSSLDSEQFF.